These T cell receptor beta chains were read from a single sample in a study of beta chain features in type 1 diabetes. This table comes from immunoSEQ multiplex PCR, and its TCRdb copy is limited to in-frame clones, with some not included. The repertoire holds under 300,000 clones, roughly 11% seen once, with around 0.017% in the top ten. Source material: naive CD4+ T cells from blood. Receptor source: a man under 40 with type 1 diabetes. CDR3s include the opening cysteine and the closing phenylalanine or tryptophan. The D gene is left open where the match is weak. The size entry is marked missing in some rows and otherwise reads once, few, many or a size class.

j_gene | v_gene | d_gene | abundance | CDR3aa | CDR3nt
TRBJ2-5 | TRBV6-1 | - | few | CASSEGTYQETQYF | TGTGCCAGCAGTGAAGGGACTTACCAAGAGACCCAGTACTTC
TRBJ2-7 | TRBV18 | - | few | CASSPPAQNYEQYF | TGTGCCAGCTCACCACCGGCCCAGAACTACGAGCAGTACTTC
TRBJ2-7 | TRBV19 | - | few | CASRGNPYEQYF | TGTGCCAGTAGGGGCAACCCTTACGAGCAGTACTTC
TRBJ2-5 | TRBV5-1 | TRBD1 | - | CASSYGQGQETQYF | TGCGCCAGCAGCTACGGACAGGGGCAAGAGACCCAGTACTTC
TRBJ1-5 | TRBV29-1 | TRBD1 | - | CSLLGPGTGGGSNQPQHF | TGCAGCTTACTAGGACCCGGGACAGGGGGTGGTAGCAATCAGCCCCAGCATTTT
TRBJ1-2 | TRBV30 | - | - | CAWSVPASAGGYTF | TGTGCCTGGAGTGTACCTGCCTCGGCGGGTGGCTACACCTTC
TRBJ2-7 | TRBV11-2 | - | - | CASSYKSYEQYF | TGTGCCAGCAGCTACAAGTCCTACGAGCAGTACTTC
TRBJ1-5 | TRBV5-4 | TRBD1 | few | CASSPGQGVGQPQHF | TGTGCCAGCAGCCCCGGACAGGGAGTAGGTCAGCCCCAGCATTTT
TRBJ2-2 | TRBV5-4 | TRBD2 | few | CASSRGLAGASTGELFF | TGTGCCAGCAGTCGCGGACTAGCGGGGGCCAGTACCGGGGAGCTGTTTTTT
TRBJ2-5 | TRBV10-3 | TRBD2 | few | CAIESSGGGIKTQYF | TGTGCCATCGAAAGTAGCGGGGGGGGCATAAAGACCCAGTACTTC